The 27 T cell receptor beta chains presented below share a single source sample, sequenced in a study of T cell changes during pregnancy in multiple sclerosis. Produced via immunoSEQ multiplex PCR; TCRdb's table is partial and in-frame only. In the table there are more than 80,000 clones, approximately 91% of which are singletons. The sample consisted of PBMCs, taken in the first trimester of pregnancy. The receptor set was obtained from a female donor in good health, serving as a control in a pregnancy study. Some clones in this sample may be carry-over from other donors' samples.

CDR3 sequence (DNA): TGTGCCAGCAGCCAAGACCTGCTAGGGGTCGGTTCACCCCTCCACTTT. Its protein is CASSQDLLGVGSPLHF. This chain connects TRBV4-2 to TRBJ1-6; perhaps TRBD1 as D (5 bases). The CDR3 is made up of 16 amino acids. Germline V CDR1 and CDR2: LGHNA, YNFKEQ. V lost 0 bases and J lost 9, with 15 bases in between.

This chain links TRBV6-5 with TRBJ2-5; D not certain. The V end lost 6 bases, the J end lost 1 base, and 6 bases lay between the germline ends. In germline, CDR1 is MNHEY, CDR2 SVGAGI. The CDR3 runs to 12 residues. CDR3 protein: CASRSPQETQYF. CDR3 sequence (DNA): TGTGCCAGCAGGAGCCCCCAAGAGACCCAGTACTTC.

This chain connects TRBV7-9 to TRBJ2-2; 7 bases match TRBD2. Germline CDR1 reads SEHNR; CDR2 reads FQNEAQ (reference sequence). Unmatched junction bases numbered 12, after V lost 4 bases and J lost 1 base. CDR3 length equals 18 residues. The CDR3 protein is CASSYTGGVLRNTGELFF. The CDR3 DNA is TGTGCCAGCAGCTACACTGGGGGGGTTTTAAGGAACACCGGGGAGCTGTTTTTT.

V usage is TRBV28 and J usage is TRBJ2-7, with D possibly matching TRBD1 (5 bases). Germline CDR1 is MDHEN and CDR2 is SYDVKM. This CDR3 has 14 amino acids. Between the trimmed V and J ends, which lost 3 bases and 1 base, there was a span of 10 bases. This CDR3 reads CASSFSAGSYEQYF. The DNA of the CDR3 is TGTGCCAGCAGTTTCTCGGCAGGGTCCTACGAGCAGTACTTC.

This CDR3 reads CASSQGGGQETQYF. The CDR3 DNA reads as TGTGCCAGCAGCCAAGGGGGGGGCCAAGAGACCCAGTACTTC. The chain has TRBV4-2 and TRBJ2-5, with 7 positions matching TRBD2. V dropped 1 base and J dropped 1; count of bases not matched to a gene: 0. The CDR3 has 14 amino acids. Germline CDR1 LGHNA, CDR2 YNFKEQ.

The chain combines TRBV28 with TRBJ2-1, with 8 positions matching TRBD2. V shed 5 bases, J shed 8 bases, and the junction held 11 bases outside the gene matches. The germline gives CDR1 MDHEN, CDR2 SYDVKM. The CDR3 is made up of 15 amino acids. CDR3 in amino acids: CASSLSGTRGYEQFF. CDR3 coding DNA: TGTGCCAGCAGTCTGTCCGGGACTAGAGGCTATGAGCAGTTCTTC.

V and J are TRBV28 and TRBJ2-1; 14 bases map to TRBD2. This CDR3 has 16 amino acids. Losses at the gene ends were 4 bases for V and 10 bases for J; bases not matched to a gene: 9. In germline, CDR1 is MDHEN, CDR2 SYDVKM. The DNA for the CDR3 is TGTGCCAGCAGTTCCTCCGGGACTAGCGGGAGAAGAGAGCAGTTCTTC. Translated, it gives CASSSSGTSGRREQFF.

The chain has TRBV5-8 and TRBJ2-3; 8 nucleotides agree with TRBD2. The germline CDR1 and CDR2 sequences are SGHTS and YDEGEE. The CDR3 is 16 amino acids. J lost 3 bases, V lost 5 bases, and 11 bases had no gene match. The CDR3 DNA reads as TGTGCCAGCAGATCCACTCCGGGACTAGTAACAGATACGCAGTATTTT. Its protein product is CASRSTPGLVTDTQYF. The full variable domain, rest sourced from reference TRBV5-8 and TRBJ2-3, is EAGVTQSPTHLIKTRGQQATLRCSPISGHTSVYWYQQALGLGLQFLLWYDEGEERNRGNFPPRFSGRQFPNYSSELNVNALELEDSALYLCASRSTPGLVTDTQYFGPGTRLTVL.

The chain uses TRBV4-3 and TRBJ2-3; TRBD2 is a possible D gene (5 bases). V lost 1 base and J 1 base, leaving 9 bases between the germline ends. CDR1 and CDR2 from the germline V gene are LGHNA and YSLEER. CDR3 length: 15 residues. CDR3 sequence: CASSQGLPGTDTQYF. The DNA for the CDR3 is TGCGCCAGCAGCCAAGGACTACCCGGCACAGATACGCAGTATTTT.

This chain joins TRBV6-6 and TRBJ1-5; possible D gene TRBD1, 5 bases. Germline CDR1 MNHNY, CDR2 SVGAGI (reference sequence). This CDR3 contains 15 residues. V lost 0 bases, J lost 6 bases, and 12 bases lay in between. The CDR3: CASSYSIRDIQPQHF. CDR3 nucleotides: TGTGCCAGCAGTTACTCGATCAGGGATATTCAGCCCCAGCATTTT.

The chain couples TRBV29-1 to TRBJ1-2; D may be TRBD1 (6 bases). The length of the CDR3 is 13 residues. Trimming cost V 2 bases and J 6 bases, with 13 bases left between them. CDR1 is SQVTM, CDR2 ANQGSEA, per germline. The CDR3 is CSVEPQGINGYTF. The CDR3 coding sequence is TGCAGCGTTGAACCACAGGGTATTAATGGCTACACCTTC.

The J gene is TRBJ1-6, the V gene TRBV28, with TRBD1 matching over 7 bases. The germline CDR1 and CDR2 sequences are MDHEN and SYDVKM. The V segment lost 4 bases and the J segment 3 bases; nucleotides outside the gene matches: 3. This CDR3 comprises 15 residues. CDR3: CASSSRDSYNSPLHF. For the CDR3, the DNA is TGTGCCAGCAGTTCCCGGGACAGCTATAATTCACCCCTCCACTTT.

This chain connects TRBV6-1 to TRBJ2-6, with D hard to call. Germline CDR1 and CDR2: MNHNS and SASEGT. CDR3 length: 14 amino acids. V gave up 7 bases and J gave up 3 bases, with 10 bases separating them. This CDR3 reads CASTLRGGANVLTF. The CDR3 DNA reads as TGTGCCAGCACCCTACGAGGTGGGGCCAACGTCCTGACTTTC.

For the CDR3, the DNA is TGCGCCAGCAGCTTGGGGGGGGTTCAAGAAAAACTGTTTTTT. Encoded protein: CASSLGGVQEKLFF. This chain uses TRBV5-1 with TRBJ1-4; weak D call: TRBD1 (5 bases). The CDR3 consists of 14 residues. Trimming took 0 bases from V and 8 from J, leaving 11 bases between them. The germline gives CDR1 SGHRS, CDR2 YFSETQ.

The V gene is TRBV6-4, the J gene TRBJ1-6, with 8 nucleotides matching TRBD1. Germline V gives CDR1 MRHNA, CDR2 SNTAGT. V shed 3 bases and J 9 bases; nucleotides not matched to a gene: 7. There are 15 residues in the CDR3. As DNA, the CDR3 is TGTGCCAGCAGTGAGCGTGCAGGGGGCGGTTCACCCCTCCACTTT. Translating it yields CASSERAGGGSPLHF.

This clone was picked up one time. This chain links TRBV10-2 with TRBJ2-5, with TRBD2 identical over 8 bases. In germline, CDR1 is WSHSY, CDR2 SAAADI. V trimming: 4 bases; J trimming: 1 base; junction bases outside the gene matches: 5. This CDR3 comprises 15 residues. CDR3 DNA: TGCGCCAGCAGTGTTCTAGCGGGTGGCCAAGAGACCCAGTACTTC. Residues: CASSVLAGGQETQYF.

The rearrangement joins TRBV13 to TRBJ2-2, with D maybe TRBD1 (6 bases). The CDR3 has 13 amino acids. The V gene's germline CDR1 is PRHDT and CDR2 FYEKMQ (reference sequence). V was pared by 11 bases and J by 5 bases, with 15 bases between. CDR3 coding DNA: TGTGCCGCCCGACAGGTTGGGACCGGGGAGCTGTTTTTT. This translates into CAARQVGTGELFF. Variable domain in full (rest from reference TRBV13 and TRBJ2-2): AAGVIQSPRHLIKEKRETATLKCYPIPRHDTVYWYQQGPGQDPQFLISFYEKMQSDKGSIPDRFSAQQFSDYHSELNMSSLELGDSALYFCAARQVGTGELFFGEGSRLTVL.

The chain carries TRBV27 and TRBJ2-7; the match to TRBD1 covers 7 bases. Germline CDR1 is MNHEY and CDR2 is SMNVEV (reference sequence). The CDR3 is 15 residues long. J lost 7 bases, V lost 5 bases, and 14 bases had no gene match. The CDR3 region has the DNA TGTGCCAGCAGTCCGGAGACAGGGTTATCGCGGGAGCAGTACTTC. This sequence encodes CASSPETGLSREQYF.

This chain connects TRBV29-1 to TRBJ1-1; 10 nucleotides line up with TRBD1. Germline CDR1 reads SQVTM; CDR2 reads ANQGSEA. The CDR3 loop spans 12 amino acids. J gave up 6 bases and V 4 bases, and 2 bases lay outside the gene matches. This CDR3 is CSVVGQGAEAFF. In nucleotides, the CDR3 is TGCAGCGTTGTAGGACAGGGGGCTGAAGCTTTCTTT. The full variable domain, completed using reference TRBV29-1 and TRBJ1-1, is SAVISQKPSRDICQRGTSLTIQCQVDSQVTMMFWYRQQPGQSLTLIATANQGSEATYESGFVIDKFPISRPNLTFSTLTVSNMSPEDSSIYLCSVVGQGAEAFFGQGTRLTVV.

The CDR3 DNA reads TGTGCCAGCTCATTTGGACTAGCGGGTGGCACAGATACGCAGTATTTT. This gives the protein CASSFGLAGGTDTQYF. The chain employs TRBV18 and TRBJ2-3; 11 bases match TRBD2. Looked up from germline, CDR1 is KGHSH and CDR2 is LQKENI. The CDR3 has 16 residues. V lost 5 bases, J lost 1 base, and 5 bases stayed unmatched.

The V gene is TRBV7-2, the J gene TRBJ2-3; 11 positions agree with TRBD2. This CDR3 has 14 residues. Germline CDR1 is SGHTA and CDR2 is FQGNSA. Trimming cost V 4 bases and J 11 bases; bases outside gene matches: 8. Written as DNA, the CDR3 is TGTGCCAGCAGCTGGGTGACTAGCGGGACACAGCAGTATTTT. This encodes CASSWVTSGTQQYF.

V usage is TRBV5-1 and J usage is TRBJ2-5; 11 positions match TRBD2. The junction had 7 bases not matched to a gene; V was cut back by 0 bases and J by 0 bases. Looked up from germline, CDR1 is SGHRS and CDR2 is YFSETQ. The CDR3 is 18 residues long. CDR3 coding DNA: TGCGCCAGCAGCTTGGGCCGGGCTAGCGGGGGGTACCAAGAGACCCAGTACTTC. The encoded protein is CASSLGRASGGYQETQYF.

The chain carries TRBV9 and TRBJ2-1, with 8 bases matching TRBD2. The CDR3 is 14 residues long. Germline-derived CDR1 and CDR2 are SGDLS and YYNGEE. V dropped 1 base and J dropped 7; count of bases not matched to a gene: 4. CDR3 amino acids: CASSVPGLENEQFF. CDR3 sequence (DNA): TGTGCCAGCAGCGTACCGGGACTAGAGAATGAGCAGTTCTTC.

V is TRBV5-1 and J is TRBJ1-6; perhaps TRBD1 as D (6 bases). The V gene lost 3 bases and the J gene lost 5 bases, with 18 bases spanning the gap. The CDR3 is made up of 17 amino acids. Germline CDR1 reads SGHRS; CDR2 reads YFSETQ. The CDR3 bases are TGCGCCAGCAGCTCACGACCACAGGGTTGGGATAATTCACCCCTCCACTTT. This translates into CASSSRPQGWDNSPLHF.

The chain recombines TRBV15 with TRBJ2-7, with D tentatively TRBD1 (6 bases). Trimming removed 5 bases from V and 4 bases from J, with 15 bases in between. The CDR3 has 14 residues. Germline lookup yields CDR1 LNHNV and CDR2 YYDKDF (reference sequence). Here the CDR3 DNA reads TGTGCCACCAGCGAAGCGACAGGTCTTTACGAGCAGTACTTC. Protein: CATSEATGLYEQYF.

V and J are TRBV4-2 and TRBJ2-2; 12 nucleotides align to TRBD2. There are 15 residues in the CDR3. Germline V gene lookup returns CDR1 LGHNA and CDR2 YNFKEQ. With 1 base clipped from V and 7 bases from J, the junction kept 1 base outside the gene matches. DNA of the CDR3: TGTGCCAGCAGCCAAGGGACTAGCGGGATCGGGGAGCTGTTTTTT. Its translation is CASSQGTSGIGELFF.

This chain uses TRBV4-1 with TRBJ1-5, with no clear D. The germline V gene encodes CDR1 MGHRA and CDR2 YSYEKL. Trimming cost V 4 bases and J 1 base, with 8 bases left between them. The CDR3 has 14 amino acids. CDR3 nucleotide sequence: TGCGCCAGCAGCCCGCACGGGAGCAATCAGCCCCAGCATTTT. Translation: CASSPHGSNQPQHF.